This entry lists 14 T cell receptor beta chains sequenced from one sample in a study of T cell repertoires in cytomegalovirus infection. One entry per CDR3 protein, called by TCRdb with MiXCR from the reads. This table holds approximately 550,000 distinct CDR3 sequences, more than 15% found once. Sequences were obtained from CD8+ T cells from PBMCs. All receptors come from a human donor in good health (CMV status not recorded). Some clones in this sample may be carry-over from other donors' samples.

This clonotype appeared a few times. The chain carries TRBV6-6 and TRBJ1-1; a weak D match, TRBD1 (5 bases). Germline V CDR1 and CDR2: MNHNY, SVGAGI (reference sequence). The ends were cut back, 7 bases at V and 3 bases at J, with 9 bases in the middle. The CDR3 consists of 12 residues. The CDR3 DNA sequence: TGTGCCAGCACCGGGGGGGACACTGAAGCTTTCTTT. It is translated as CASTGGDTEAFF.

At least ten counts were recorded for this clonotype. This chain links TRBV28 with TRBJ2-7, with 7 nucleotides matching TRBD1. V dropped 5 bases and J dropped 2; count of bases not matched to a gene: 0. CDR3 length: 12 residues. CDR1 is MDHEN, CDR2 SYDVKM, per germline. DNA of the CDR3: TGTGCCAGCAGTGGACAGGCCTACGAGCAGTACTTC. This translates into CASSGQAYEQYF. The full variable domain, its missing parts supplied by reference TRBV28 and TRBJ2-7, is DVKVTQSSRYLVKRTGEKVFLECVQDMDHENMFWYRQDPGLGLRLIYFSYDVKMKEKGDIPEGYSVSREKKERFSLILESASTNQTSMYLCASSGQAYEQYFGPGTRLTVT.

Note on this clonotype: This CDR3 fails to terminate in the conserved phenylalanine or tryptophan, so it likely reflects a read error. The CDR3 DNA follows: TGTGCCAGCAAGGCGAGCTCCTACAATGAGCAGTTCTTA. Protein product: CASKASSYNEQFL. The chain couples TRBV4-2 to TRBJ2-1, with D unresolved. The germline CDR1 and CDR2 sequences are LGHNA and YNFKEQ. This CDR3 comprises 13 residues. The V end was cut by 7 bases, the J end by 0 bases, with 7 bases between.

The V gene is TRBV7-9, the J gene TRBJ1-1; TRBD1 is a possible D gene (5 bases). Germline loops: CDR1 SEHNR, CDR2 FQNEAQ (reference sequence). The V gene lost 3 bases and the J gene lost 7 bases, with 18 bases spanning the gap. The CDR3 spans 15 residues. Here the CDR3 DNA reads TGTGCCAGCAGCTTTCCCCCGGCAGGGCTTATTGAAGCTTTCTTT. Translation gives CASSFPPAGLIEAFF.

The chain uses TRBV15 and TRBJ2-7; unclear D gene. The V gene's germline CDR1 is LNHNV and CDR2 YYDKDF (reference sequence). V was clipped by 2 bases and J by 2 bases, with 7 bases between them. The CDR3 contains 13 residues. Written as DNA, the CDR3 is TGTGCCACCAGCAGACTTCAGCCCTACGAGCAGTACTTC. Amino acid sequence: CATSRLQPYEQYF.

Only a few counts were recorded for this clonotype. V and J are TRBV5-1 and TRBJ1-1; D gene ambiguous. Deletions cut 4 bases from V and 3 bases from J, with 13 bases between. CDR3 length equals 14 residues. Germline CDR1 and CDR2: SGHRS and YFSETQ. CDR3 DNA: TGCGCCAGCAGCGTCGCCCTGCCTTACACTGAAGCTTTCTTT. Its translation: CASSVALPYTEAFF.

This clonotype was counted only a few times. The CDR3 region has the DNA TGTGCCGAGGGGACAGGGGGGCGGACTGAAGCTTTCTTT. Its translation is CAEGTGGRTEAFF. The rearrangement links TRBV6-1 to TRBJ1-1, with 11 bases that match TRBD1. J was trimmed by 5 bases and V by 11 bases; bases with no gene match: 7. The CDR3 runs to 13 residues. Per the germline V gene, CDR1 is MNHNS and CDR2 is SASEGT.

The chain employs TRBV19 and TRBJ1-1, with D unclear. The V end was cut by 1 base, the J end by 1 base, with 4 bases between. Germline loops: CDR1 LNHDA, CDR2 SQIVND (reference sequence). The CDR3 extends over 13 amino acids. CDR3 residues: CASSIVQNTEAFF. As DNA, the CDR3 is TGTGCCAGTAGTATAGTACAGAACACTGAAGCTTTCTTT.

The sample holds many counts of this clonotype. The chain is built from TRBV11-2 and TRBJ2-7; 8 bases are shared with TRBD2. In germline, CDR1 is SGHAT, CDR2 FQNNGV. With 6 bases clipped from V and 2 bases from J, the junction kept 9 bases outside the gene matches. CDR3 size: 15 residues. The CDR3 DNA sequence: TGTGCCAGCAGTTCTTTTAGCGGGGTGACCTACGAGCAGTACTTC. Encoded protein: CASSSFSGVTYEQYF.

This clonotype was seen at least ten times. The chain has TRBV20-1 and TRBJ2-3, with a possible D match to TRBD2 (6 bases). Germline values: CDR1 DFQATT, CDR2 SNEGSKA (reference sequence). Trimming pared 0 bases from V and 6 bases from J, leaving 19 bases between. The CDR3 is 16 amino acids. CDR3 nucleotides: TGCAGTGCTAGAGATGGGGGGTCTAGCCACCCCGATACGCAGTATTTT. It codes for CSARDGGSSHPDTQYF.

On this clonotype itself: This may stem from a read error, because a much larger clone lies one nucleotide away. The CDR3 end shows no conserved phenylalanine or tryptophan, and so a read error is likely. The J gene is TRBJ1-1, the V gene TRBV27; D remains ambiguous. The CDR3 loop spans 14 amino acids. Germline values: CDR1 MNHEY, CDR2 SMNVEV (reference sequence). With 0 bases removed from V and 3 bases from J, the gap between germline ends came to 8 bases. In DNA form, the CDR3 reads TGTGCCAGCAGTTTATCGTACGGGGACACTGAAGCTTTCTTA. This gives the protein CASSLSYGDTEAFL.

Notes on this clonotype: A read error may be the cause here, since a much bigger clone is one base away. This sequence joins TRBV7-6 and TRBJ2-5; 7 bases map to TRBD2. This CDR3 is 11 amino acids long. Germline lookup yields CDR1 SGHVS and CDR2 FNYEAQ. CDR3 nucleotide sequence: TGTGCCAGCAGCTTGGCGGGAGTCCCTGTCTTC. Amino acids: CASSLAGVPVF. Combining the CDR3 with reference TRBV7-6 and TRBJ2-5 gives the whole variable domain GAGVSQSPRYKVTKRGQDVALRCDPISGHVSLYWYRQALGQGPEFLTYFNYEAQQDKSGLPNDRFSAERPEGSISTLTIQRTEQRDSAMYRCASSLAGVPVFGPGTRLLVL.

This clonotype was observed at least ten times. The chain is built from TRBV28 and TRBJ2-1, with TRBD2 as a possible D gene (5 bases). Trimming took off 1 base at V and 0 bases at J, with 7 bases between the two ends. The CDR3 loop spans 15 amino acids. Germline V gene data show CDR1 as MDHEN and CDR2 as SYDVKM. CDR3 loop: CASSLFGDSYNEQFF. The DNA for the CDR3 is TGTGCCAGCAGTTTATTCGGGGACTCCTACAATGAGCAGTTCTTC. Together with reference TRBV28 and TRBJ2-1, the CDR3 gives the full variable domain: DVKVTQSSRYLVKRTGEKVFLECVQDMDHENMFWYRQDPGLGLRLIYFSYDVKMKEKGDIPEGYSVSREKKERFSLILESASTNQTSMYLCASSLFGDSYNEQFFGPGTRLTVL.

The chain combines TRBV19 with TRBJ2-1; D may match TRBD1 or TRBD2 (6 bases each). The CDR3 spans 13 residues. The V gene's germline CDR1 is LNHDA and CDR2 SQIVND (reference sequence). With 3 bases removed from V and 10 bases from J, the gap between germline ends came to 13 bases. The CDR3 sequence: CASSIRGELEQFF. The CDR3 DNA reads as TGTGCCAGTAGTATTAGGGGGGAGCTGGAGCAGTTCTTC.